This T cell receptor (beta chain) was profiled in a study of blood T cell repertoires in COVID-19. In the authors' methods: Estimation of nucleated cell counts was performed using reference gene primer amplification. Measured with immunoSEQ multiplex PCR; TCRdb has only the in-frame clones, and not every one. The DNA was the basis for D and trimming; V, J and clone size are from that table. This table holds roughly 250,000 clones, around 88% found once. This CDR3 is built from 15 residues. With V trimmed by 2 bases and J by 8 bases, 7 bases remained unmatched. Germline V CDR1 and CDR2: MNHNY, SVGAGI (reference sequence).

Input material: PBMCs or T cells enriched from blood (not recorded which). This clonotype originated in a woman between 35 and 50 years old with acute COVID-19. This rearrangement joins TRBV6-6 to TRBJ2-1, with 9 bases lining up with TRBD2. In DNA, the CDR3 is TGTGCCAGCAGTTACCGGTTGACTAGCGGCGATGAGCAGTTCTTC. Translated: CASSYRLTSGDEQFF.